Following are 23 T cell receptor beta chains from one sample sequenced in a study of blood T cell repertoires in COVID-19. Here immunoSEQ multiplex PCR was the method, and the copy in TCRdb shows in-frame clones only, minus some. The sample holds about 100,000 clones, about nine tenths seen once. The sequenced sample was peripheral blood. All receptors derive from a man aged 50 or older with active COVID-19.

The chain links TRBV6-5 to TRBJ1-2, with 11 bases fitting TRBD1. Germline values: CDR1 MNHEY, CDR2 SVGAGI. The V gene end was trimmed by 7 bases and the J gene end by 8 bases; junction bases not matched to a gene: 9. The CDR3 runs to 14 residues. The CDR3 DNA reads TGTGCCAGCATGCCGGACAGGGGGCTAGGAGGCTACACCTTC. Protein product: CASMPDRGLGGYTF.

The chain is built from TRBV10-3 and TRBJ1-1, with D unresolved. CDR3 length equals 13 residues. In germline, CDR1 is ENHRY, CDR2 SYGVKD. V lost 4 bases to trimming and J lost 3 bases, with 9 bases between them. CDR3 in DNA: TGTGCCATCAGTGCCATCAGCGACACTGAAGCTTTCTTT. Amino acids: CAISAISDTEAFF.

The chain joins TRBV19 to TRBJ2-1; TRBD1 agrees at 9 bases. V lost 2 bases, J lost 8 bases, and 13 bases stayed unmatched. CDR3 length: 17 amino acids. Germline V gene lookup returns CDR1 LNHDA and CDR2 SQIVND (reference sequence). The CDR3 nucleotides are TGTGCCAGTAGTATACTTAATGTCGGGACAGGGAACGATGAGCAGTTCTTC. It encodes CASSILNVGTGNDEQFF.

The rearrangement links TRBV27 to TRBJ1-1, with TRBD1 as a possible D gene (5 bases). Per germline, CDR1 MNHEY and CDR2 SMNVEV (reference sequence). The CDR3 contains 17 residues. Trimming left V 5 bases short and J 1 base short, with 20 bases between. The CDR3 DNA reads TGTGCCAGCAGTACGAGGATCACTGGAGACAGGAACACTGAAGCTTTCTTT. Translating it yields CASSTRITGDRNTEAFF.

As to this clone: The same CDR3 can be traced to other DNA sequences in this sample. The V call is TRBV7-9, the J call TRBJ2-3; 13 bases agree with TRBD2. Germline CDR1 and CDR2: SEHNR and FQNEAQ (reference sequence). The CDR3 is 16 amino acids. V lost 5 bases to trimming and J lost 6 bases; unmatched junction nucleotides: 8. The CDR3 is CASSLGLAGSTDTQYF. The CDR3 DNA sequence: TGTGCCAGCAGCCTGGGACTAGCGGGGTCCACGGATACGCAGTATTTT.

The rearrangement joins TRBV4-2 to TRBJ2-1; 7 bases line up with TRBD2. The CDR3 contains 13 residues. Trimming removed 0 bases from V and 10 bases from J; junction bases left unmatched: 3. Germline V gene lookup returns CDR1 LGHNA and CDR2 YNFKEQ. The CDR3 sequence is CASSQDTAGEQFF. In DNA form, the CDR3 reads TGTGCCAGCAGCCAAGATACAGCGGGGGAGCAGTTCTTC.

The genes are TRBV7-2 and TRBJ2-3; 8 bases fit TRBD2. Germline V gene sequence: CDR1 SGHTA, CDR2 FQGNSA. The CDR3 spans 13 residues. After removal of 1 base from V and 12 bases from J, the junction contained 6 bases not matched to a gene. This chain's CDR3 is CASSLDGGRTQYF. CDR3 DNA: TGTGCCAGCAGCTTAGACGGCGGGAGGACCCAGTATTTT.

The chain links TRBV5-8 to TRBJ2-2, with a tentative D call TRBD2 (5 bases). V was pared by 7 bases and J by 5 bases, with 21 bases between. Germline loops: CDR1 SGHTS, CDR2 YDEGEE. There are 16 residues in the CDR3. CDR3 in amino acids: CASLITSRGQTGELFF. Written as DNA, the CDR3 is TGTGCCAGCTTAATCACTAGTCGTGGGCAAACCGGGGAGCTGTTTTTT.

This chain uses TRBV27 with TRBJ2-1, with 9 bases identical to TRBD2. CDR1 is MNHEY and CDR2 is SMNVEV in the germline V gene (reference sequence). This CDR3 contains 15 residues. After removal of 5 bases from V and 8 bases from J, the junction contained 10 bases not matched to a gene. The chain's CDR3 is CASSPRGGAIDEQFF. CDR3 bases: TGTGCCAGCAGTCCGCGCGGGGGGGCAATCGATGAGCAGTTCTTC.

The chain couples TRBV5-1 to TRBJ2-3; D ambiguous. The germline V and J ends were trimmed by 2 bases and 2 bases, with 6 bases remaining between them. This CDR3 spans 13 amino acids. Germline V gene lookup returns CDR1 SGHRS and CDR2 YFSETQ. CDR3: CASSFPNTDTQYF. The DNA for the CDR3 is TGCGCCAGCAGCTTCCCCAACACAGATACGCAGTATTTT.

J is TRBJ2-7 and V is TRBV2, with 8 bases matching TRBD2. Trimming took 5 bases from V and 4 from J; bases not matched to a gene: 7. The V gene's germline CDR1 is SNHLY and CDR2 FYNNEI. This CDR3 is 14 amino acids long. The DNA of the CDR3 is TGTGCCAGCAGTCGATTAGCGGGGAGATACGAGCAGTACTTC. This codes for CASSRLAGRYEQYF.

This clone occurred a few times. As DNA, the CDR3 is TGTGCCAGCAGCCACGGTCAGCCCCAGCATTTT. Its protein product is CASSHGQPQHF. This chain joins TRBV6-2 or TRBV6-3 and TRBJ1-5; D is uncertain. Trimming removed 6 bases from V and 6 bases from J, with 6 bases in between. The CDR3 has 11 amino acids. Germline V gene sequence: CDR1 MNHEY, CDR2 SVGEGT.

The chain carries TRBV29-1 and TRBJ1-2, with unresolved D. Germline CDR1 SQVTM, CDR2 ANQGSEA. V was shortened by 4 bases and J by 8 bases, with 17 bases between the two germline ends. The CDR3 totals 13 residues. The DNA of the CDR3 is TGCAGCGTTGTGGAGAAGTCAGAGAGAGGCTACACCTTC. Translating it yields CSVVEKSERGYTF.

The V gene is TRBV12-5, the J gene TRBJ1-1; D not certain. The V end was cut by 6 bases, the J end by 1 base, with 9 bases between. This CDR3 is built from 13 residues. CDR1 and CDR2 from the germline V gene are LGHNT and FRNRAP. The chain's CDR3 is CASGYQQNTEAFF. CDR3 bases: TGTGCTAGTGGATATCAACAGAACACTGAAGCTTTCTTT.

Written as DNA, the CDR3 is TGTGCCAGCAGTCCCCTGGGCTTAACTGAAGCTTTCTTT. It yields the protein CASSPLGLTEAFF. V is TRBV6-5 and J is TRBJ1-1, with no clear D. This CDR3 has 13 amino acids. V lost 5 bases to trimming and J lost 5 bases, with 12 bases between them. CDR1 and CDR2 from the germline V gene are MNHEY and SVGAGI.

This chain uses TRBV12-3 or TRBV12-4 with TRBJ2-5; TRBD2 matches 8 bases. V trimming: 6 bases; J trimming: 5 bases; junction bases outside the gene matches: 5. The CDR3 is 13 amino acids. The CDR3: CASRRGAGETQYF. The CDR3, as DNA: TGTGCCAGCAGGCGGGGGGCGGGGGAGACCCAGTACTTC.

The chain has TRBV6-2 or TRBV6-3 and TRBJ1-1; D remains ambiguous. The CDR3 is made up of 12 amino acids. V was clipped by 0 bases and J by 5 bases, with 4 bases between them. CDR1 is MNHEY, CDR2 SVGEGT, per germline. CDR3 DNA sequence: TGTGCCAGCAGTTACTCTTATACTGAAGCTTTCTTT. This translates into CASSYSYTEAFF.

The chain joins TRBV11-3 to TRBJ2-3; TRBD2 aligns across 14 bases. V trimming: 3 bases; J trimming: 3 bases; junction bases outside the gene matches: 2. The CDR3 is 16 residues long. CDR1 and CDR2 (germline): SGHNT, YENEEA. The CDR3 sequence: CASSLGTSGRTDTQYF. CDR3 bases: TGTGCCAGCAGCTTGGGGACTAGCGGGAGAACAGATACGCAGTATTTT.

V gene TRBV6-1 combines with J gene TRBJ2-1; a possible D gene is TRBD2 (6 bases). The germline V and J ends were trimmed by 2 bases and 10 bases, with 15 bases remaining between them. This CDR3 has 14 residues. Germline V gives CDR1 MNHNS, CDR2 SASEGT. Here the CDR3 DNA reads TGTGCCAGCAGTGAAATGGTGACTAGTCGGGAGCAGTTCTTC. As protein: CASSEMVTSREQFF.

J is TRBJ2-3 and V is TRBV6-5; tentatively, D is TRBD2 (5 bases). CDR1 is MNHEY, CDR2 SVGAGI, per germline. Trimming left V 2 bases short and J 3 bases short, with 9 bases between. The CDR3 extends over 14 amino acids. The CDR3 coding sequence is TGTGCCAGCAGTTACCTTGGACTGACAGATACGCAGTATTTT. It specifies CASSYLGLTDTQYF.

CDR3 protein: CASSEDWGHNEQFF. The CDR3 DNA reads as TGCGCCAGCAGCGAGGATTGGGGGCACAATGAGCAGTTCTTC. The V call is TRBV5-1, the J call TRBJ2-1; D is possibly TRBD1 (6 bases). The V gene's germline CDR1 is SGHRS and CDR2 YFSETQ. This CDR3 region has 14 residues. Trimming took off 4 bases at V and 5 bases at J, with 13 bases between the two ends.

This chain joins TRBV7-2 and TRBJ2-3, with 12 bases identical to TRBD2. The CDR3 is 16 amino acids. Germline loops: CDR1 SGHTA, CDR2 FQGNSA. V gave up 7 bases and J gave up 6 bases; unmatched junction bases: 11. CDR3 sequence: CASKTALAGGPDTQYF. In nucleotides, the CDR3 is TGTGCCAGCAAGACCGCACTAGCGGGGGGCCCCGATACGCAGTATTTT. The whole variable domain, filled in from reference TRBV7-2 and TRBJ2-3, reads GAGVSQSPSNKVTEKGKDVELRCDPISGHTALYWYRQSLGQGLEFLIYFQGNSAPDKSGLPSDRFSAERTGGSVSTLTIQRTQQEDSAVYLCASKTALAGGPDTQYFGPGTRLTVL.

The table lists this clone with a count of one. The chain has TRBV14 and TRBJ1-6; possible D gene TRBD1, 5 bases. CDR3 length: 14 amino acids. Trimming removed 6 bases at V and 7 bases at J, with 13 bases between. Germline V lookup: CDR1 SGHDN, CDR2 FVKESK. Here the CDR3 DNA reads TGTGCCAGCAGGAGCAGGGTGGCCAATTCACCCCTCCACTTT. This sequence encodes CASRSRVANSPLHF.